These 30 T cell receptor beta chains came from one sample sequenced in a study of T-cell memory formation after mild COVID-19. TCRdb recomputed calls from the 5' RACE reads with MiXCR, one row per CDR3 protein. The sample shows a few hundred thousand distinct CDR3 sequences, roughly 19% of them seen only once. The sample consisted of PBMCs or a T cell subset sorted from them (not recorded which). The source is a man between 18 and 29 years old who had mild COVID-19 (a few samples of this study predate the infection). Cell type and time point are not known.

This clonotype appeared a few times. V gene TRBV6-2 or TRBV6-3 combines with J gene TRBJ1-5; D not certain. The CDR3 extends over 18 amino acids. Trimming shortened V by 2 bases and J by 2 bases, and 19 bases separated the two germline ends. Germline V gene lookup returns CDR1 MNHEY and CDR2 SVGEGT. The CDR3 DNA follows: TGTGCCAGCAGTTACCCGTACTCCGGGCCTGTGGGCAATCAGCCCCAGCATTTT. The encoded protein is CASSYPYSGPVGNQPQHF.

This chain joins TRBV2 and TRBJ2-4; D not certain. CDR3 size: 14 residues. In germline, CDR1 is SNHLY, CDR2 FYNNEI. V dropped 3 bases and J dropped 8 bases, with 14 bases sitting between them. The CDR3 DNA sequence: TGTGCCAGCAGTGAGGGAATTACCCGGGACATTCAGTACTTC. Translating it yields CASSEGITRDIQYF.

This clonotype occurred a few times. The chain couples TRBV5-1 to TRBJ1-6; maybe TRBD1 (6 bases). Trimming shortened V by 0 bases and J by 7 bases, and 14 bases separated the two germline ends. Germline V gene sequence: CDR1 SGHRS, CDR2 YFSETQ. The CDR3 extends over 16 amino acids. The CDR3 region has the DNA TGCGCCAGCAGCTTGGGGTTCTCTACAGGGAATTCACCCCTCCACTTT. Translating it yields CASSLGFSTGNSPLHF.

This clonotype was recorded a few times. J is TRBJ1-4 and V is TRBV7-9; maybe TRBD1 (6 bases). This CDR3 has 17 amino acids. V gave up 3 bases and J gave up 4 bases, with 18 bases separating them. The germline V gene encodes CDR1 SEHNR and CDR2 FQNEAQ (reference sequence). The CDR3 sequence: CASSFGRRGPVNEKLFF. CDR3 DNA: TGTGCCAGCAGCTTCGGGCGACGGGGGCCGGTTAATGAAAAACTGTTTTTT.

This clonotype was recorded a few times. The rearrangement links TRBV5-5 to TRBJ2-7, with 9 bases matching TRBD1. V lost 5 bases and J lost 5; bases outside the gene matches: 17. The CDR3 is 17 residues long. Germline V gives CDR1 SGHKS, CDR2 YYEKEE (reference sequence). Here the CDR3 DNA reads TGTGCCAGCAGATTGAAGGGACAGGGTCTTCTCTATGACGAGCAGTACTTC. This codes for CASRLKGQGLLYDEQYF.

J is TRBJ1-1 and V is TRBV5-5; D is undetermined. The CDR3 has 15 amino acids. Germline V lookup: CDR1 SGHKS, CDR2 YYEKEE (reference sequence). Trimming shortened V by 6 bases and J by 1 base, and 16 bases separated the two germline ends. The CDR3 spells CASTQLGTSNTEAFF. Here the CDR3 DNA reads TGTGCCAGCACCCAGTTAGGCACCTCGAACACTGAAGCTTTCTTT.

In this sample, this clonotype turned up a few times. This chain joins TRBV29-1 and TRBJ1-5; a weak D match, TRBD1 (6 bases). Per germline, CDR1 SQVTM and CDR2 ANQGSEA. The CDR3 has 15 residues. V was pared by 1 base and J by 8 bases, with 18 bases between. CDR3 protein: CSVEVPDSPGEPQHF. CDR3 nucleotides: TGCAGCGTTGAAGTCCCGGACAGCCCCGGGGAGCCCCAGCATTTT.

The chain employs TRBV7-9 and TRBJ2-7; TRBD1 matches at 9 bases. The germline gives CDR1 SEHNR, CDR2 FQNEAQ (reference sequence). CDR3 size: 15 residues. Trimming removed 7 bases from V and 7 bases from J; junction bases left unmatched: 14. The DNA for the CDR3 is TGTGCCAGCACCGCCAATACCGGGACAGGGTTTGAGCAGTACTTC. Translating gives CASTANTGTGFEQYF. Full variable domain (rest looked up from reference TRBV7-9 and TRBJ2-7): DTGVSQNPRHKITKRGQNVTFRCDPISEHNRLYWYRQTLGQGPEFLTYFQNEAQLEKSRLLSDRFSAERPKGSFSTLEIQRTEQGDSAMYLCASTANTGTGFEQYFGPGTRLTVT.

This clonotype was picked up many times. The chain joins TRBV5-1 to TRBJ1-1; 8 bases fit TRBD1. The CDR3 has 15 residues. Germline assignment: CDR1 SGHRS and CDR2 YFSETQ. Trimming cost V 2 bases and J 1 base; bases outside gene matches: 4. The CDR3 protein is CASSLTGTGNTEAFF. In DNA, the CDR3 is TGCGCCAGCAGCTTAACCGGGACAGGGAACACTGAAGCTTTCTTT.

In this sample, this clonotype turned up a few times. The chain carries TRBV7-2 and TRBJ2-3; a weak D match, TRBD1 (6 bases). The V and J ends lost 7 bases and 0 bases respectively, with 11 bases between them. Germline CDR1 is SGHTA and CDR2 is FQGNSA. This CDR3 region has 14 residues. The CDR3 loop reads CASTRDRSTDTQYF. The CDR3 nucleotides read TGTGCCAGCACCCGCGACAGGAGCACAGATACGCAGTATTTT. Full variable domain (missing parts from reference TRBV7-2 and TRBJ2-3): GAGVSQSPSNKVTEKGKDVELRCDPISGHTALYWYRQSLGQGLEFLIYFQGNSAPDKSGLPSDRFSAERTGGSVSTLTIQRTQQEDSAVYLCASTRDRSTDTQYFGPGTRLTVL.

This clonotype has a single count. The V and J genes are TRBV7-9 and TRBJ2-7; D may be TRBD2 (6 bases). This CDR3 contains 13 residues. V shed 4 bases and J shed 7 bases, with 14 bases lying between them. The V gene's germline CDR1 is SEHNR and CDR2 FQNEAQ (reference sequence). The CDR3 bases are TGTGCCAGCAGCTCCGAGGGGAGGAGAGAGCAGTACTTC. It encodes CASSSEGRREQYF.

This sequence joins TRBV6-2 or TRBV6-3 and TRBJ2-7; perhaps TRBD2 as D (6 bases). Trimming removed 6 bases from V and 6 bases from J, with 12 bases in between. The germline V gene has CDR1 MNHEY and CDR2 SVGEGT. The CDR3 contains 12 residues. CDR3 nucleotides: TGTGCCAGCAGCCCTTGGCGGGGCGAGCAGTACTTC. Encoded protein: CASSPWRGEQYF.

This clonotype was observed a few times. The chain employs TRBV6-5 and TRBJ1-4, with TRBD1 matching 8 bases. V lost 5 bases to trimming and J lost 8 bases; unmatched junction nucleotides: 7. This CDR3 region has 14 residues. Looked up from germline, CDR1 is MNHEY and CDR2 is SVGAGI. The CDR3 nucleotides read TGTGCCAGCAGTCTATCCGGGACAGGAGAAAAACTGTTTTTT. This translates into CASSLSGTGEKLFF.

This clonotype was seen repeatedly, ten times or more. This chain uses TRBV7-8 with TRBJ2-5; D perhaps matches TRBD2 (6 bases). Trimming removed 7 bases from V and 6 bases from J, with 15 bases in between. Per germline, CDR1 SGHVS and CDR2 FQNEAQ. The CDR3 has 13 amino acids. CDR3 in DNA: TGTGCCAGCACCCAGCGGCGGGGAAAGACCCAGTACTTC. It codes for CASTQRRGKTQYF.

The chain combines TRBV4-3 with TRBJ2-2, with a weak D call TRBD2 (6 bases). The germline V gene has CDR1 LGHNA and CDR2 YSLEER. The CDR3 has 15 amino acids. The V end was cut by 0 bases, the J end by 7 bases, with 12 bases between. The CDR3 sequence is CASSQDFGGLGELFF. The CDR3 DNA reads as TGCGCCAGCAGCCAAGATTTCGGGGGACTCGGGGAGCTGTTTTTT.

Note on this clonotype: Just one base apart from a much larger clone, this may be a read error. The CDR3, as DNA: TGTGCCAGATCACCAAGGGCTAGCGGGGGTCGGTATACGCAGTATTTT. This encodes CARSPRASGGRYTQYF. The V and J genes are TRBV18 and TRBJ2-3, with TRBD2 identical over 10 bases. The germline CDR1 and CDR2 sequences are KGHSH and LQKENI. The CDR3 has 16 residues.

This clonotype was seen more than once but under ten times. This sequence joins TRBV7-9 and TRBJ1-1, with D perhaps TRBD1 (5 bases). Trimming removed 5 bases from V and 1 base from J, with 14 bases in between. The CDR3 runs to 15 residues. Germline assignment: CDR1 SEHNR and CDR2 FQNEAQ (reference sequence). The CDR3 coding sequence is TGTGCCAGCAGCCCTCGGCAGGGTGGGAACACTGAAGCTTTCTTT. Amino acids: CASSPRQGGNTEAFF. The full variable domain, rest sourced from reference TRBV7-9 and TRBJ1-1, is DTGVSQNPRHKITKRGQNVTFRCDPISEHNRLYWYRQTLGQGPEFLTYFQNEAQLEKSRLLSDRFSAERPKGSFSTLEIQRTEQGDSAMYLCASSPRQGGNTEAFFGQGTRLTVV.

This clonotype came up a few times. The chain recombines TRBV2 with TRBJ1-5; TRBD1 agrees at 7 bases. The V gene's germline CDR1 is SNHLY and CDR2 FYNNEI. The length of the CDR3 is 17 residues. J gave up 0 bases and V 6 bases, and 11 bases lay outside the gene matches. DNA of the CDR3: TGTGCCAGCAGAGGTTTAGGGGGCCGGCATAGCAATCAGCCCCAGCATTTT. Protein product: CASRGLGGRHSNQPQHF.

The rearrangement links TRBV4-2 to TRBJ1-5; D is uncertain. The V gene lost 10 bases and the J gene lost 2 bases, with 9 bases spanning the gap. Germline V CDR1 and CDR2: LGHNA, YNFKEQ. This CDR3 comprises 12 residues. The CDR3 DNA reads TGTGCCACCCTAAAGGGCAATCAGCCCCAGCATTTT. It translates to CATLKGNQPQHF.

V is TRBV4-1 and J is TRBJ1-2; D ambiguous. Trimming took 0 bases from V and 6 from J, leaving 14 bases between them. The CDR3 runs 15 residues. Germline loops: CDR1 MGHRA, CDR2 YSYEKL. CDR3 in DNA: TGCGCCAGCAGCCAAGATATGTCGGGGTTTGATGGCTACACCTTC. This gives the protein CASSQDMSGFDGYTF.

The genes are TRBV6-2 or TRBV6-3 and TRBJ2-2; TRBD1 agrees at 7 bases. J gave up 6 bases and V 2 bases, and 0 bases lay outside the gene matches. Germline-derived CDR1 and CDR2 are MNHEY and SVGEGT. The CDR3 runs to 13 residues. The CDR3: CASSYQGAGELFF. The CDR3 nucleotides are TGTGCCAGCAGTTACCAGGGGGCCGGGGAGCTGTTTTTT.

This clonotype was seen more than once but under ten times. At one boundary the junction diverges from the germline segment, which might be a read error. The chain joins TRBV6-2 or TRBV6-3 to TRBJ2-3, with TRBD1 identical over 9 bases. Germline assignment: CDR1 MNHEY and CDR2 SVGEGT. CDR3 length: 11 amino acids. Here the CDR3 DNA reads TGTGCCAGCAGTTCGGGACAGGGAAAACGGTTT. It specifies CASSSGQGKRF.

This clonotype was counted a few times. This chain joins TRBV6-5 and TRBJ1-1; D remains unclear. V lost 0 bases, J lost 6 bases, and 11 bases lay in between. Germline loops: CDR1 MNHEY, CDR2 SVGAGI. There are 14 residues in the CDR3. Here the CDR3 DNA reads TGTGCCAGCAGTTACTCGATAGAACGGGCTGAAGCTTTCTTT. Encoded protein: CASSYSIERAEAFF.

In this sample, this clonotype turned up many times. The rearrangement uses TRBV5-1 and TRBJ2-7; TRBD1 might be the D (5 bases). Germline CDR1 reads SGHRS; CDR2 reads YFSETQ. This CDR3 is 14 amino acids long. Trimming took 4 bases from V and 5 from J, leaving 16 bases between them. CDR3 protein: CASSRMAGNHEQYF. The CDR3 nucleotides are TGCGCCAGCAGCAGAATGGCAGGGAACCACGAGCAGTACTTC.

This clonotype was counted between two and nine times. The rearrangement joins TRBV4-3 to TRBJ1-1; no definite D call. V lost 1 base and J 4 bases, leaving 7 bases between the germline ends. The CDR3 has 13 residues. The V gene's germline CDR1 is LGHNA and CDR2 YSLEER. Written as DNA, the CDR3 is TGCGCCAGCAGCCAAGCCCACACCACTGAAGCTTTCTTT. It specifies CASSQAHTTEAFF.

The genes are TRBV6-6 and TRBJ2-5, with D perhaps being TRBD1 or TRBD2 (7 bases each). Trimming left V 5 bases short and J 4 bases short, with 14 bases between. The CDR3 extends over 14 amino acids. CDR1 is MNHNY and CDR2 is SVGAGI in the germline V gene (reference sequence). CDR3: CASSTTGEGETQYF. The CDR3 nucleotides are TGTGCCAGCAGTACCACAGGGGAGGGAGAGACCCAGTACTTC.

This clonotype was observed a few times. This chain joins TRBV6-5 and TRBJ2-7, with D maybe TRBD1 (6 bases). The CDR3 is made up of 14 amino acids. V was pared by 4 bases and J by 2 bases, with 12 bases between. Per germline, CDR1 MNHEY and CDR2 SVGAGI. The CDR3, as DNA: TGTGCCAGCAGTTTTAACAGGGATCCCTACGAGCAGTACTTC. Protein sequence: CASSFNRDPYEQYF.

This clonotype has only a few counts. This chain joins TRBV7-2 and TRBJ1-1; D is unclear. This CDR3 region has 13 residues. The germline gives CDR1 SGHTA, CDR2 FQGNSA. Trimming took 2 bases from V and 6 from J, leaving 10 bases between them. The DNA for the CDR3 is TGTGCCAGCAGCTTAACGCTCACGCCTGAAGCTTTCTTT. Residues: CASSLTLTPEAFF.

This chain links TRBV7-9 with TRBJ2-4; D ambiguous. Trimming pared 2 bases from V and 8 bases from J, leaving 4 bases between. CDR1 and CDR2 (germline): SEHNR, FQNEAQ (reference sequence). The CDR3 is 11 amino acids. The CDR3 sequence is CASSLLDIQYF. CDR3 sequence (DNA): TGTGCCAGCAGCTTACTAGACATTCAGTACTTC.

This clonotype was counted between two and nine times. One end of the junction is discordant with germline, which a read error may explain. This sequence joins TRBV6-1 and TRBJ1-5; TRBD1 agrees at 10 bases. This CDR3 is built from 16 residues. Germline assignment: CDR1 MNHNS and CDR2 SASEGT. CDR3 in DNA: TGTGCCAGCAGAGAAGATCCGGGACAGGGGTATCAGCCCCAGCATTTT. Encoded protein: CASREDPGQGYQPQHF.